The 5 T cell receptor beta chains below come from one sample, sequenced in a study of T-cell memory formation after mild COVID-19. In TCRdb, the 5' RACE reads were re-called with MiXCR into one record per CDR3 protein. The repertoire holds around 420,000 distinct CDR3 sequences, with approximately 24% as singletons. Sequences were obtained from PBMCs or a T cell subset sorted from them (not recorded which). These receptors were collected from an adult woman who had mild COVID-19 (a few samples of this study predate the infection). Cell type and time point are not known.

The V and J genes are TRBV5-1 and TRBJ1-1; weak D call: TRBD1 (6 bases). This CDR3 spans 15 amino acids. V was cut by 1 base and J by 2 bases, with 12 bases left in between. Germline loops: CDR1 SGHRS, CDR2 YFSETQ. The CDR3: CASSLKQGYNTEAFF. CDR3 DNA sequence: TGCGCCAGCAGCTTGAAGCAGGGGTATAACACTGAAGCTTTCTTT.

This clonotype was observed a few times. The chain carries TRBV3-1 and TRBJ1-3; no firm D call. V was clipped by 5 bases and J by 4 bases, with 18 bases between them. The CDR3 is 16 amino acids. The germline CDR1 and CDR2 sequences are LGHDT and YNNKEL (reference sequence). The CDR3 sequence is CASSNPDVDLGNTIYF. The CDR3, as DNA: TGTGCCAGCAGCAATCCGGACGTGGATCTCGGAAACACCATATATTTT.

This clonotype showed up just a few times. In DNA form, the CDR3 reads TGTGCCACCAGTGATGCCGGGACAGGGCACAATGAGCAGTTCTTC. This gives the protein CATSDAGTGHNEQFF. The chain employs TRBV24-1 and TRBJ2-1, with 9 bases lining up with TRBD1. The CDR3 length is 15 residues. V shed 3 bases and J 5 bases; nucleotides not matched to a gene: 4. Germline V lookup: CDR1 KGHDR, CDR2 SFDVKD.

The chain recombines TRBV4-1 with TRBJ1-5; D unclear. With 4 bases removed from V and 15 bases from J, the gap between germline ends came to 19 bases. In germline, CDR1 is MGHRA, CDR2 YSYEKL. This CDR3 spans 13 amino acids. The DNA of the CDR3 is TGCGCCAGCAGCCTCGGGGATGAAAAGCCTAGGCATTTT. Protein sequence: CASSLGDEKPRHF.

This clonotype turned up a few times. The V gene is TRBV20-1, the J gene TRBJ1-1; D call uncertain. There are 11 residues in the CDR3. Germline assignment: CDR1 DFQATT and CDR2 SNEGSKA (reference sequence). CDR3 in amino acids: CSASENTEAFF. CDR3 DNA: TGCAGCGCCTCAGAAAACACTGAAGCTTTCTTT.